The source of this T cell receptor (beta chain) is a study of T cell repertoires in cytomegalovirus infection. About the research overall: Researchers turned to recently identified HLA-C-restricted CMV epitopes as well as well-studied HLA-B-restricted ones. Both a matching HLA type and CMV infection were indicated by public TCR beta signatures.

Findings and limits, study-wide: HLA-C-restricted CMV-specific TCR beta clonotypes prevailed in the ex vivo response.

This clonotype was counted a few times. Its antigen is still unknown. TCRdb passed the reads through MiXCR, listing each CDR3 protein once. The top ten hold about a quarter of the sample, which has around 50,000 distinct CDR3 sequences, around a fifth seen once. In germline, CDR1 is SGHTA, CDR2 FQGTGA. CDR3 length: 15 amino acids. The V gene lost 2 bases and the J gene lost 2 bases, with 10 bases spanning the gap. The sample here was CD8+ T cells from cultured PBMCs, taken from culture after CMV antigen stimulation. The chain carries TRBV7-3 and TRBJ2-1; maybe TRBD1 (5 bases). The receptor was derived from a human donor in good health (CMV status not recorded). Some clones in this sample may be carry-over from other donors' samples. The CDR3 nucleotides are TGTGCCAGCAGCTTAGGTTGGGGCACCTACAATGAGCAGTTCTTC. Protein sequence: CASSLGWGTYNEQFF.